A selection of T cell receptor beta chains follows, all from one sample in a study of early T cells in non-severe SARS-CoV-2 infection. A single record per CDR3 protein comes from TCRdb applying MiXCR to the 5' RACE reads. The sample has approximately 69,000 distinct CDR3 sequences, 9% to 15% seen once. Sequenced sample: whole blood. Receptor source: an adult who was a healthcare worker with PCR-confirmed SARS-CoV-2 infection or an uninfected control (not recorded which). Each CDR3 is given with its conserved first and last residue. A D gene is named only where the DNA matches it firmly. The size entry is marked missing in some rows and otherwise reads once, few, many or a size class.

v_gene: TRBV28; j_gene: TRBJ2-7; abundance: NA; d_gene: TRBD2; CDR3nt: TGTGCCAGCAGTCCCGAGCGGGAGGCGGGCGAGCAGTACTTC; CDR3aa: CASSPEREAGEQYF
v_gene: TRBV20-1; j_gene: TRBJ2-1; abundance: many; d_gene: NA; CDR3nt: TGCAGTGCTAGAGTAAAGGGGTCCTACAATGAGCAGTTCTTC; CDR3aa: CSARVKGSYNEQFF
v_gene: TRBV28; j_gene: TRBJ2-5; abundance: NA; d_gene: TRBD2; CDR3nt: TGTGCCAGCAGTCATAGCGGGGACCAAGAGACCCAGTACTTC; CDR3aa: CASSHSGDQETQYF
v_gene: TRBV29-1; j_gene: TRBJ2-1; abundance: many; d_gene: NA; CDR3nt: TGCAGCGTTGAAAGATGGAAGGACAATGAGCAGTTCTTC; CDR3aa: CSVERWKDNEQFF
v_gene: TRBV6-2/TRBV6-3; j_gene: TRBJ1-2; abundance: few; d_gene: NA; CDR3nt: TGTGCCAGCAGTACGGAAGGGACGGCTAACTATGGCTACACCTTC; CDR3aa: CASSTEGTANYGYTF
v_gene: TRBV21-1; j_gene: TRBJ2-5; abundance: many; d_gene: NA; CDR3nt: TGTGCCAGCAGCAAGACGACACTTTGGATGTTCGAGACCCAGTACTTC; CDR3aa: CASSKTTLWMFETQYF
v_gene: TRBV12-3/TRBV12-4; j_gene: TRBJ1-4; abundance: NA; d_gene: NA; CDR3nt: TGTGCCAGCAGTTTACGGGCAGGGGAAAGGGAAAAACTGTTTTTT; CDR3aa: CASSLRAGEREKLFF
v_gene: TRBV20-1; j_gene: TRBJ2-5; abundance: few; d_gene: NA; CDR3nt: TGCAGTGCTAGAGATCCCCTCCTCGGGGCCCAGTACTTC; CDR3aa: CSARDPLLGAQYF
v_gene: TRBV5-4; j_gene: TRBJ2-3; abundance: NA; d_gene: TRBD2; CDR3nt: TGTGCCAGCAGCCTTAGGACTAGCGGGGATACGCAGTATTTT; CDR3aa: CASSLRTSGDTQYF
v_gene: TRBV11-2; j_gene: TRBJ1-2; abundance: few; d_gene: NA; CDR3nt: TGTGCCAGCAGCGCAGGGTCGGGCTATGGCTACACCTTC; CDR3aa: CASSAGSGYGYTF
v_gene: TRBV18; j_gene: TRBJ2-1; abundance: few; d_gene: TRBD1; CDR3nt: TGTGCCAGCTCACCACAACAGGGGGCTGGGCAGTTCTTC; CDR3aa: CASSPQQGAGQFF
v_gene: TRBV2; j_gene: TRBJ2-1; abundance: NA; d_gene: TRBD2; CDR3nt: TGTGCCAGCAGTGTACAGACTAGCAGGCTCAATGAGCAGTTCTTC; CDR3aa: CASSVQTSRLNEQFF
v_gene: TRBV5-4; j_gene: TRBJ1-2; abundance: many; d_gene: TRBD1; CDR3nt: TGTGCCAGCAGCTTGCAGGGGGCCGGCTATGGCTACACCTTC; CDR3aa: CASSLQGAGYGYTF
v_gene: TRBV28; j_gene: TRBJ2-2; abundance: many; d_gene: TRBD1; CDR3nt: TGTGCCAGTTCCGGACAGGGGGATGTGACCGGGGAGCTGTTTTTT; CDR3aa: CASSGQGDVTGELFF
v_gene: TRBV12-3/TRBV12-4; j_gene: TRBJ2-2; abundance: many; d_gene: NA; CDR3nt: TGTGCCAGCAGTTTAGTAAGGCCCCGGGAGCTGTTTTTT; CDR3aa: CASSLVRPRELFF
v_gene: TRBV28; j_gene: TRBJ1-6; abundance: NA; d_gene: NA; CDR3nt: TGTGCCAGCATGGATGAAAATTCACCCCTCCACTTT; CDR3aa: CASMDENSPLHF
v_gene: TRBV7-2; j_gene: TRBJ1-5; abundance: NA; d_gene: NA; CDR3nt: TGTGCCAGCAGCTTAGCGCGGGGGACTGAGGATCAGCCCCAGCATTTT; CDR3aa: CASSLARGTEDQPQHF
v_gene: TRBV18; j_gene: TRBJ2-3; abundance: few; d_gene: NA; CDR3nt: TGTGCCAGCTCACCAAGACAGATTTTAGAAGATACGCAGTATTTT; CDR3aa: CASSPRQILEDTQYF
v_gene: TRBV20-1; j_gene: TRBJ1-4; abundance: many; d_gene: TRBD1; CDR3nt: TGCAGTGCTAGCGGACAGGCTGAAAAACTGTTTTTT; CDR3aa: CSASGQAEKLFF
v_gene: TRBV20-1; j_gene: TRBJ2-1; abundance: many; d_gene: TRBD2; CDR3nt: TGCAGTGCTTTTTCCCGGACTAGCGGTATAAGCAATGAGCAGTTCTTC; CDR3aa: CSAFSRTSGISNEQFF
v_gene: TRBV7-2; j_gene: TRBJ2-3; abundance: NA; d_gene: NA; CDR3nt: TGTGCCAGCAGCAAACTCGGGCCCGTAGATACGCAGTATTTT; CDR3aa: CASSKLGPVDTQYF
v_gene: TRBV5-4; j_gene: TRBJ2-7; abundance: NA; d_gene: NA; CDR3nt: TGTGCCAGCAGCTTTCCGCGAGAAAGGGAGCAGTACTTC; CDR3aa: CASSFPREREQYF
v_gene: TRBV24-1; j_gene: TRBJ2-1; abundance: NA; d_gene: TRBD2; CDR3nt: TGTGCCACCAGTGATCAGGCTAGCGGTTCCTACAATGAGCAGTTCTTC; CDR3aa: CATSDQASGSYNEQFF
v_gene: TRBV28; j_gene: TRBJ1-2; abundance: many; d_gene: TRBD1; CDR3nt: TGTGCCAGCTACAGGGGGGGTTATGGCTACACCTTC; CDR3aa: CASYRGGYGYTF
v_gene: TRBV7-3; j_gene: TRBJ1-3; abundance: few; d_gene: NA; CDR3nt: TGTGCCAGCAGCACGGACGTCAACTCTGGAAACACCATATATTTT; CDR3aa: CASSTDVNSGNTIYF
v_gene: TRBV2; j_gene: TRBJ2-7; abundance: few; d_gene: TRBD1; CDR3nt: TGTGCCAGCAGTGGGACAGGGCACTACGAGCAGTACTTC; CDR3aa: CASSGTGHYEQYF
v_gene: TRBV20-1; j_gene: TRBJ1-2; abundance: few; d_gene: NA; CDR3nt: TGCAGTGCTTCCCCGAGGGGGTATGGCTACACCTTC; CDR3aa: CSASPRGYGYTF
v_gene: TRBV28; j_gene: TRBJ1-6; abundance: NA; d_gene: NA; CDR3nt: TGTGCCAGCAGTTACCTAGGGAGCTCCTATAATTCACCCCTCCACTTT; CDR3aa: CASSYLGSSYNSPLHF
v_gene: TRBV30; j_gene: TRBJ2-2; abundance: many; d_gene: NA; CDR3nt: TGTGCCTCCCCGGCAGTGTATCTAAACACCGGGGAGCTGTTTTTT; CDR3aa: CASPAVYLNTGELFF